These T cell receptor beta chains were read from a single sample in a study of regulatory T cells in long-lasting Graves disease. TCRdb used MiXCR to reprocess the multiplex PCR reads, holding one entry per CDR3 protein. The profile shows a few hundred thousand distinct CDR3 sequences, approximately 23% of them singletons. This sample comprised peripheral blood mononuclear cells (PBMCs), obtained when the disease was refractory, from a patient treated with antithyroid drugs. The origin of the receptors is a female donor with Graves disease. The CDR3 runs from the conserved cysteine through the conserved F or W. A D gene is named only where the DNA matches it firmly. Clone sizes are given selectively: once, few, many, or a class where the clone is expanded.

D | J | V | size | CDR3 | DNA
TRBD2 | TRBJ2-2 | TRBV6-2/TRBV6-3 | many | CASIIAGYTGELFF | TGTGCCAGCATAATAGCGGGCTACACCGGGGAGCTGTTTTTT
- | TRBJ2-1 | TRBV20-1 | - | CSATDASSYNEQFF | TGCAGTGCGACGGACGCGAGCTCCTACAATGAGCAGTTCTTC
- | TRBJ2-7 | TRBV7-2 | - | CASSIGYDTEEQYF | TGTGCCAGCAGCATAGGATACGACACGGAGGAGCAGTACTTC
- | TRBJ1-2 | TRBV28 | many | CASLGRGAGTPEEGYTF | TGTGCCAGCCTTGGGCGAGGGGCCGGGACACCCGAAGAGGGCTACACCTTC
- | TRBJ1-5 | TRBV12-3/TRBV12-4 | - | CASSPEPPDVSQPQHF | TGTGCCAGCAGTCCCGAACCCCCCGATGTTAGTCAGCCCCAGCATTTT
- | TRBJ2-5 | TRBV6-2/TRBV6-3 | many | CASSSGERTQYF | TGTGCCAGCAGTTCCGGGGAACGGACCCAGTACTTC
TRBD1 | TRBJ1-3 | TRBV12-3/TRBV12-4 | few | CASSRTGRIGTIYF | TGTGCCAGCAGTCGGACAGGGAGGATCGGCACCATATATTTT
- | TRBJ1-2 | TRBV7-9 | - | CASSLEGTLYGYTF | TGTGCCAGCAGCTTAGAGGGGACCCTCTATGGCTACACCTTC
- | TRBJ2-2 | TRBV12-3/TRBV12-4 | few | CASVSTQNIITGELFF | TGTGCCAGCGTCTCTACTCAGAACATCATAACCGGGGAGCTGTTTTTT
- | TRBJ1-1 | TRBV5-5 | - | CASFGTVLPQNTEAFF | TGTGCCAGCTTTGGGACCGTGCTCCCGCAAAACACTGAAGCTTTCTTT
TRBD1 | TRBJ1-1 | TRBV6-1 | few | CASSAGTGVTEAFF | TGTGCCAGCAGCGCCGGGACAGGGGTGACTGAAGCTTTCTTT
- | TRBJ2-7 | TRBV20-1 | few | CSATSQEVEYF | TGCAGTGCTACCTCGCAGGAGGTGGAGTACTTC
- | TRBJ2-5 | TRBV4-2 | - | CASSQAGVYQETQYF | TGTGCCAGCAGCCAAGCGGGAGTATACCAAGAGACCCAGTACTTC
- | TRBJ2-5 | TRBV4-2 | - | CASSQEGTAQETQYF | TGTGCCAGCAGCCAAGAGGGGACGGCCCAAGAGACCCAGTACTTC
- | TRBJ2-5 | TRBV7-3 | many | CASSPGAGVSETQYF | TGTGCCAGCAGCCCCGGTGCAGGGGTTTCAGAGACCCAGTACTTC